A selection of T cell receptor beta chains follows, all from one sample in a study of control samples from healthy donors and cancer patients. Profiled with immunoSEQ multiplex PCR; TCRdb holds only in-frame clones, not every one. The data contain about 120,000 clones, 85% to 90% of them singletons. Sequenced material: blood. Receptor source: a woman in her 70s in good health. The CDR3 runs from the conserved cysteine through the conserved F or W. Not every row has a clone size; where given, it reads once, few, many or a size class.

cdr3_aa,clone_size,v_call,j_call
CATSRVRAITNEKLFF,-,TRBV15,TRBJ1-4
CASSESAETYGYTF,-,TRBV10-2,TRBJ1-2
CASSPTTGHNEKLFF,few,TRBV5-4,TRBJ1-4
CASSLYMDSPLHF,-,TRBV11-2,TRBJ1-6
CASSMTASSYNSPLHF,-,TRBV5-6,TRBJ1-6
CATSDPRTGGNEQYF,few,TRBV24-1,TRBJ2-7
CASRVRGGEQETQYF,-,TRBV2,TRBJ2-5
CSVEGRGETQYF,-,TRBV29-1,TRBJ2-5
CASSQEGGGRFYEQYF,once,TRBV4-1,TRBJ2-7
CASSLLNEQFF,-,TRBV12-3/TRBV12-4,TRBJ2-1
CASNFPGEANYGYTF,-,TRBV19,TRBJ1-2
CASSSLTDTQYF,-,TRBV7-3,TRBJ2-3
CASSQSRRISYGYTF,-,TRBV11-2,TRBJ1-2
CASTGQERWTEAFF,-,TRBV10-2,TRBJ1-1
CASSQDSVRLGNTIYF,few,TRBV4-3,TRBJ1-3
CASSPGIYNEQFF,-,TRBV9,TRBJ2-1
CASSFSAGHSGANVLTF,-,TRBV5-6,TRBJ2-6
CASSEGTTGFGPGPETQYF,-,TRBV6-1,TRBJ2-5
CSVDGFTSGGPLGQTQYF,-,TRBV29-1,TRBJ2-5
CASSQDRISGNTIYF,-,TRBV3-1/TRBV3-2,TRBJ1-3
CASSQDGRNLQETQYF,-,TRBV4-1,TRBJ2-5
CAISTPGQGATYEQYF,-,TRBV10-3,TRBJ2-7
CASSIGDRGKGYTF,-,TRBV9,TRBJ1-2
CASSLGTANYGYTF,-,TRBV5-1,TRBJ1-2
CASSLEAGIYGYTF,few,TRBV5-4,TRBJ1-2
CASSAGQVNTEAFF,-,TRBV19,TRBJ1-1
CASSPSPALAGAGTQYF,-,TRBV9,TRBJ2-3
CSVLRQGGSYEQYF,-,TRBV29-1,TRBJ2-7
CASSDSKSLAGGGTKNIQYF,-,TRBV6-4,TRBJ2-4
CASSAGQGGDTQYF,-,TRBV5-1,TRBJ2-3
CASSWGQGVHNSPLHF,-,TRBV4-1,TRBJ1-6
CATMAGGHGYTF,-,TRBV6-5,TRBJ1-2
CASSRVAGGNNQPQHF,-,TRBV7-8,TRBJ1-5
CASSLATGSNEKLFF,-,TRBV5-1,TRBJ1-4
CASSQGSGGVRETQYF,-,TRBV4-1,TRBJ2-5
CASSLQTGATYEQYF,once,TRBV11-3,TRBJ2-7
CASSLTARGYTEAFF,-,TRBV5-1,TRBJ1-1
CASSYLGGWETQYF,once,TRBV6-2/TRBV6-3,TRBJ2-5
CASSLDPGNTEAFF,-,TRBV5-4,TRBJ1-1
CASSLAGNQVRDTGELFF,-,TRBV5-1,TRBJ2-2
CASSTTTRWPTGELFF,-,TRBV19,TRBJ2-2
CASSTSRRGGGETQYF,-,TRBV19,TRBJ2-5